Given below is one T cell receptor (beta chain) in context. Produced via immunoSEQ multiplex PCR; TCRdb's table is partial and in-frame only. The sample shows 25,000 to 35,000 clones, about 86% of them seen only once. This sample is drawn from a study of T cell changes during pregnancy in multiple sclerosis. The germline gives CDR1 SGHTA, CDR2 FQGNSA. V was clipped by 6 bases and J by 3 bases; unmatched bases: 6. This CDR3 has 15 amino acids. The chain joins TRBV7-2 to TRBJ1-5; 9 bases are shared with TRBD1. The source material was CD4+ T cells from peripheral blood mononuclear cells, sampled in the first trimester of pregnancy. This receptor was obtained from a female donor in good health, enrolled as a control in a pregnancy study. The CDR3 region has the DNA TGTGCCAGCAGTTTCACAGGGGGCCTCAATCAGCCCCAGCATTTT. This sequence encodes CASSFTGGLNQPQHF.